The 5 T cell receptor beta chains below come from one sample, sequenced in a study of T-cell reconstitution after alpha-beta-depleted transplantation in children. Unique molecular identifiers were used to barcode this TCRbeta library. Each CDR3 protein gets one entry after TCRdb re-called the PCR reads with MiXCR. The repertoire holds around 680,000 distinct CDR3 sequences, over 15% seen once, with 1.1% in the top ten. Sequencing was performed on PBMCs from the stem cell graft donor, taken from the stem cell graft. These receptors originate from a human donor who donated a stem cell graft to a child with acute myeloid leukemia.

This clonotype was seen only a few times. V usage is TRBV20-1 and J usage is TRBJ2-2; 7 bases match TRBD2. The CDR3 loop spans 17 amino acids. Germline values: CDR1 DFQATT, CDR2 SNEGSKA (reference sequence). J was trimmed by 6 bases and V by 3 bases; bases with no gene match: 16. The CDR3 sequence is CSARALGRAGIAGELFF. The CDR3 DNA follows: TGCAGTGCTAGGGCCTTGGGGAGGGCCGGAATAGCCGGGGAGCTGTTTTTT.

The genes are TRBV15 and TRBJ2-7; D is unclear. Germline V gene lookup returns CDR1 LNHNV and CDR2 YYDKDF (reference sequence). The germline V and J ends were trimmed by 0 bases and 3 bases, with 9 bases remaining between them. This CDR3 comprises 14 residues. In DNA, the CDR3 is TGTGCCACCAGCAGAGAACAAAGGAGCTACGAGCAGTACTTC. Protein sequence: CATSREQRSYEQYF.

With regard to this clonotype: At one end, the junction sequence differs from germline, possibly due to a read error. This rearrangement joins TRBV15 to TRBJ2-1; D is perhaps TRBD1 (5 bases). The germline V gene encodes CDR1 LNHNV and CDR2 YYDKDF (reference sequence). The CDR3 loop spans 13 amino acids. The CDR3 sequence: CATGRAGGNEQFF. The CDR3 nucleotides read TGTGCCACCGGCAGGGCTGGTGGCAATGAGCAGTTCTTC.

This chain uses TRBV7-9 with TRBJ2-2, with D unclear. Germline-derived CDR1 and CDR2 are SEHNR and FQNEAQ (reference sequence). This CDR3 spans 14 amino acids. V was shortened by 6 bases and J by 5 bases, with 13 bases between the two germline ends. CDR3 protein: CASRISIGTGELFF. DNA for the CDR3: TGTGCCAGCAGAATCTCGATAGGGACCGGGGAGCTGTTTTTT.

As regards this clonotype: This may be a read error: a much more frequent sequence differs by one nucleotide. The V gene is TRBV6-2 or TRBV6-3, the J gene TRBJ2-7, with D unclear. The CDR3 is 13 amino acids. CDR1 and CDR2 (germline): MNHEY, SVGEGT. CDR3 coding DNA: TGTGCCAGCATGACATCCCCCTCCGACGAGCAGTACTTC. Translation gives CASMTSPSDEQYF.